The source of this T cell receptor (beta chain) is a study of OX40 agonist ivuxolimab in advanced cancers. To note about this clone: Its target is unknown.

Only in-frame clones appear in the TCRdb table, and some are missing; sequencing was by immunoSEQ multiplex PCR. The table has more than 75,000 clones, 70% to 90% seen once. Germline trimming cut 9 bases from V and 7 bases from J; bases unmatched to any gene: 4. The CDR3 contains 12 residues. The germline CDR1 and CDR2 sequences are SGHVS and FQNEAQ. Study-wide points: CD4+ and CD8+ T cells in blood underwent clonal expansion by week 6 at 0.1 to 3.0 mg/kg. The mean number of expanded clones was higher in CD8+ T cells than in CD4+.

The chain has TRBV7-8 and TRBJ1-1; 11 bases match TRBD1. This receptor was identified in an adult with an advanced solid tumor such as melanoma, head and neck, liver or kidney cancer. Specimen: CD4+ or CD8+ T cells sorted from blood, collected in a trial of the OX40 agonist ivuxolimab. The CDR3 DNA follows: TGTGCCAGTAGGACAGGGGGCGGTGAAGCTTTCTTT. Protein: CASRTGGGEAFF.